Given below is one TCR beta chain in context. The data derive from a study of cytomegalovirus exposure and HLA in healthy donors. The PCR used 60 Vbeta and 13 Jbeta primers. TCRdb's copy holds only in-frame clones and misses some; the assay was immunoSEQ multiplex PCR. Seen here are roughly 99,000 clones, approximately 79% observed once, and the top ten hold 14%. Germline CDR1 reads MNHEY; CDR2 reads SVGAGI. The V end was cut by 4 bases, the J end by 2 bases, with 11 bases between. CDR3 length: 14 residues. This TCR derives from a woman aged 40 to 49 in good health and CMV-seropositive. The V and J genes are TRBV6-5 and TRBJ1-2; possibly TRBD1 for D (5 bases). The specimen sequenced was PBMCs. The DNA of the CDR3 is TGTGCCAGCAGTTCGAGACAGCCAAACTATGGCTACACCTTC. Translation gives CASSSRQPNYGYTF.